This TCR beta chain originates from a study of cytomegalovirus exposure and HLA in healthy donors. In the study overall: Earlier work reported 117 million unique TCR beta sequences from 180 million or so T cells. Approximately 85 million unique TCRs from HLA-typed donors were held in an early data release. Study-wide results and limits: Further analysis, carried out later, found HLA-associated TCR beta chains more clonally expanded than equally common other chains. In terms of immune exposure information, only CMV serostatus was available.

Both 60 Vbeta primers and 13 Jbeta primers went into the PCR. Here immunoSEQ multiplex PCR was the method, and the copy in TCRdb shows in-frame clones only, minus some. Here the sample spans 150,000 to 200,000 clones, 77% being singletons. Points on this clone: Its matching antigen is unknown.

Sequences were obtained from PBMCs. The sequence was obtained from a woman aged 25-40 years in good health and CMV-seronegative.

The CDR3 DNA follows: TGTGCCAGCAGTGACCGGGGGATAAATGAGCAGTTCTTC. It translates to CASSDRGINEQFF. The chain links TRBV25-1 to TRBJ2-1; TRBD2 is a possible D gene (6 bases). There are 13 residues in the CDR3. V was shortened by 3 bases and J by 7 bases, with 10 bases between the two germline ends. Germline V gene data show CDR1 as MGHDK and CDR2 as SYGVNS.